The 26 T cell receptor beta chains below come from one sample, sequenced in a study of blood T cell repertoires in COVID-19. Measured with immunoSEQ multiplex PCR; TCRdb has only the in-frame clones, and not every one. The sample records around 150,000 clones, roughly 85% being singletons. Sequenced: peripheral blood. All receptors derive from a man aged 35 to 55 with acute or convalescent COVID-19.

J is TRBJ1-5 and V is TRBV3-1 (or the pseudogene TRBV3-2); tentatively, D is TRBD1 (5 bases). This CDR3 contains 14 residues. V was clipped by 3 bases and J by 0 bases, with 6 bases between them. Per germline, CDR1 LGHDT and CDR2 YNNKEL (reference sequence). Written as DNA, the CDR3 is TGTGCCAGCAGCCACAGGGATAGCAATCAGCCCCAGCATTTT. This codes for CASSHRDSNQPQHF.

The chain uses TRBV6-5 and TRBJ1-5; TRBD1 might be the D (5 bases). CDR3 length: 14 residues. Deletions cut 6 bases from V and 2 bases from J, with 11 bases between. The germline V gene encodes CDR1 MNHEY and CDR2 SVGAGI. The CDR3 DNA reads TGTGCCAGCAGGCCAGCGGGGGGCAATCAGCCCCAGCATTTT. Translated: CASRPAGGNQPQHF.

About this clone itself: Compared with germline, one end of the junction differs, possibly owing to a read error. V is TRBV5-6 and J is TRBJ1-1; D is perhaps TRBD1 (6 bases). Germline V gene sequence: CDR1 SGHDT, CDR2 YYEEEE. This CDR3 is 15 amino acids long. CDR3 DNA sequence: TGTGCCAGCAGCTCCACCTATACAGGGAACGCTGAAGCTTTCTTT. It specifies CASSSTYTGNAEAFF.

V and J are TRBV3-1 (or the pseudogene TRBV3-2) and TRBJ1-2; D gene unclear. CDR3 length: 13 residues. V lost 4 bases, J lost 6 bases, and 12 bases lay in between. CDR1 and CDR2 (germline): LGHDT, YNNKEL (reference sequence). CDR3 sequence (DNA): TGTGCCAGCAGCCCGAGGTCATGGGATGGCTACACCTTC. This gives the protein CASSPRSWDGYTF.

The CDR3 loop reads CASRSGQANTEAFF. CDR3 bases: TGTGCCAGCAGATCTGGACAGGCGAACACTGAAGCTTTCTTT. V usage is TRBV27 and J usage is TRBJ1-1; 7 bases are a match to TRBD1. J was trimmed by 1 base and V by 6 bases; bases with no gene match: 5. The CDR3 length is 14 residues. The germline CDR1 and CDR2 sequences are MNHEY and SMNVEV (reference sequence).

The chain combines TRBV5-4 with TRBJ2-7, with a tentative D call TRBD2 (6 bases). The CDR3 loop spans 14 amino acids. V was clipped by 1 base and J by 0 bases, with 8 bases between them. In germline, CDR1 is SGHNT, CDR2 YYREEE (reference sequence). DNA for the CDR3: TGTGCCAGCAGCTTGACCGGGAGCTCCTACGAGCAGTACTTC. Its protein product is CASSLTGSSYEQYF.

The rearrangement links TRBV28 to TRBJ1-1, with D unclear. CDR3 length equals 12 residues. Trimming left V 7 bases short and J 10 bases short, with 16 bases between. Germline V gives CDR1 MDHEN, CDR2 SYDVKM. The CDR3 DNA is TGTGCCAGCACCGCCGACGGAGCGCGAGCTTTCTTT. Encoded protein: CASTADGARAFF. Together with reference TRBV28 and TRBJ1-1, the CDR3 gives the full variable domain: DVKVTQSSRYLVKRTGEKVFLECVQDMDHENMFWYRQDPGLGLRLIYFSYDVKMKEKGDIPEGYSVSREKKERFSLILESASTNQTSMYLCASTADGARAFFGQGTRLTVV.

V usage is TRBV19 and J usage is TRBJ2-7; maybe TRBD2 (6 bases). The CDR3 runs to 13 residues. V gave up 5 bases and J gave up 6 bases, with 14 bases separating them. Per the germline V gene, CDR1 is LNHDA and CDR2 is SQIVND (reference sequence). CDR3 residues: CASSLRRGGEQYF. CDR3 DNA: TGTGCCAGTAGTCTACGGCGGGGCGGCGAGCAGTACTTC.

The chain combines TRBV11-2 with TRBJ2-7; D may be TRBD2 (5 bases). V was pared by 4 bases and J by 4 bases, with 11 bases between. The CDR3 sequence is 13 residues long. Germline values: CDR1 SGHAT, CDR2 FQNNGV. The CDR3 coding sequence is TGTGCCAGCAGCTCCGCGGGTGGGTACGAGCAGTACTTC. Its translation: CASSSAGGYEQYF.

The count of this clone is one. The gene calls are TRBV15 and TRBJ1-2; D not resolved. This CDR3 region has 14 residues. Trimming removed 3 bases at V and 4 bases at J, with 12 bases between. CDR1 LNHNV and CDR2 YYDKDF come from the germline V gene (reference sequence). The CDR3 coding sequence is TGTGCCACCAGCAGCTTTGGGCAAGTCTATGGCTACACCTTC. Its translation: CATSSFGQVYGYTF.

This chain connects TRBV30 to TRBJ2-2, with TRBD2 matching 11 bases. Per the germline V gene, CDR1 is GTSNPN and CDR2 is SVGIG (reference sequence). Losses at the gene ends were 5 bases for V and 4 bases for J; bases not matched to a gene: 9. This CDR3 has 16 residues. CDR3 sequence: CAWGAGTSGLTGELFF. For the CDR3, the DNA is TGTGCCTGGGGAGCGGGGACTAGCGGTCTCACCGGGGAGCTGTTTTTT.

The chain combines TRBV11-2 with TRBJ2-3; 8 nucleotides line up with TRBD2. The CDR3 sequence is 16 residues long. The V gene end was trimmed by 3 bases and the J gene end by 4 bases; junction bases not matched to a gene: 9. Germline V gene data show CDR1 as SGHAT and CDR2 as FQNNGV. CDR3 in DNA: TGTGCCAGCAGCTTTCTCGGGGGGGCCACCGCAGATACGCAGTATTTT. It translates to CASSFLGGATADTQYF.

J is TRBJ1-2 and V is TRBV29-1; TRBD1 matches at 8 bases. The junction had 9 bases not matched to a gene; V was cut back by 7 bases and J by 2 bases. The germline V gene encodes CDR1 SQVTM and CDR2 ANQGSEA. The CDR3 sequence is 14 residues long. CDR3 in DNA: TGCAGCGCAGAATACAGGGGGGCAAACTATGGCTACACCTTC. This sequence encodes CSAEYRGANYGYTF.

This clone was detected once. This rearrangement joins TRBV6-5 to TRBJ2-1; 12 bases align to TRBD1. The CDR3 contains 15 residues. V lost 6 bases, J lost 7 bases, and 7 bases stayed unmatched. The V gene's germline CDR1 is MNHEY and CDR2 SVGAGI. CDR3 in DNA: TGTGCCAGCAGCGGGGGGACAGGGGGCAAGAATGAGCAGTTCTTC. Protein sequence: CASSGGTGGKNEQFF.

This clone was recorded a few times. The chain has TRBV12-3 or TRBV12-4 and TRBJ2-7, with a tentative D call TRBD2 (5 bases). V lost 3 bases to trimming and J lost 2 bases, with 5 bases between them. The CDR3 consists of 12 residues. The CDR3 reads CASSFGTYEQYF. The CDR3 DNA sequence: TGTGCCAGCAGTTTCGGGACCTACGAGCAGTACTTC.

J is TRBJ2-1 and V is TRBV19; D ambiguous. The CDR3 sequence is 13 residues long. The ends were cut back, 4 bases at V and 2 bases at J, with 6 bases in the middle. The germline V gene encodes CDR1 LNHDA and CDR2 SQIVND (reference sequence). In nucleotides, the CDR3 is TGTGCCAGTAGTAGCGCTGCCTACAATGAGCAGTTCTTC. This gives the protein CASSSAAYNEQFF. The entire variable domain, with the rest obtained from reference TRBV19 and TRBJ2-1, is as follows: DGGITQSPKYLFRKEGQNVTLSCEQNLNHDAMYWYRQDPGQGLRLIYYSQIVNDFQKGDIAEGYSVSREKKESFPLTVTSAQKNPTAFYLCASSSAAYNEQFFGPGTRLTVL.

This chain uses TRBV2 with TRBJ1-3, with 8 nucleotides matching TRBD1. Germline V gives CDR1 SNHLY, CDR2 FYNNEI. CDR3 length: 17 residues. The J segment lost 0 bases and the V segment lost 4 bases, leaving 8 bases of the junction unmatched. CDR3 coding DNA: TGTGCCAGCAGTGTTTTAGCAGGGGGCAACTCTGGAAACACCATATATTTT. Encoded protein: CASSVLAGGNSGNTIYF.

The rearrangement joins TRBV15 to TRBJ2-7; 7 nucleotides align to TRBD2. Unmatched junction bases numbered 7, after V lost 1 base and J lost 4 bases. The germline gives CDR1 LNHNV, CDR2 YYDKDF (reference sequence). The CDR3 totals 15 residues. CDR3 DNA: TGTGCCACCAGCAGAGGAGGGGACTACACATACGAGCAGTACTTC. Its protein is CATSRGGDYTYEQYF. Filled out from reference TRBV15 and TRBJ2-7, the complete variable domain reads DAMVIQNPRYQVTQFGKPVTLSCSQTLNHNVMYWYQQKSSQAPKLLFHYYDKDFNNEADTPDNFQSRRPNTSFCFLDIRSPGLGDTAMYLCATSRGGDYTYEQYFGPGTRLTVT.

The CDR3 DNA sequence: TGTGCCAGCAGCTTCGGGACAGGGGAGGGAGATACGCAGTATTTT. It encodes CASSFGTGEGDTQYF. The V and J genes are TRBV6-5 and TRBJ2-3; 10 bases line up with TRBD1. Germline V gene lookup returns CDR1 MNHEY and CDR2 SVGAGI. The CDR3 loop spans 15 amino acids. V lost 6 bases and J lost 5; bases outside the gene matches: 8.

The chain carries TRBV5-6 and TRBJ1-2; 7 nucleotides agree with TRBD1. V was clipped by 6 bases and J by 4 bases; unmatched bases: 3. Germline V gene sequence: CDR1 SGHDT, CDR2 YYEEEE. CDR3 length equals 12 residues. The DNA of the CDR3 is TGTGCCAGCACTAACAGGGGCTATGGCTACACCTTC. This sequence encodes CASTNRGYGYTF. Supplemented by reference TRBV5-6 and TRBJ1-2, the full variable domain reads DAGVTQSPTHLIKTRGQQVTLRCSPKSGHDTVSWYQQALGQGPQFIFQYYEEEERQRGNFPDRFSGHQFPNYSSELNVNALLLGDSALYLCASTNRGYGYTFGSGTRLTVV.

This sequence joins TRBV11-2 and TRBJ1-6, with 7 positions matching TRBD1. The V segment lost 5 bases and the J segment 0 bases; nucleotides outside the gene matches: 10. This CDR3 has 18 residues. The germline V gene encodes CDR1 SGHAT and CDR2 FQNNGV. Here the CDR3 reads CASSRQTGSSSYNSPLHF. The CDR3 nucleotides are TGTGCCAGCAGCAGACAGACAGGGTCGAGCTCCTATAATTCACCCCTCCACTTT. Variable domain in full (rest from reference TRBV11-2 and TRBJ1-6): EAGVAQSPRYKIIEKRQSVAFWCNPISGHATLYWYQQILGQGPKLLIQFQNNGVVDDSQLPKDRFSAERLKGVDSTLKIQPAKLEDSAVYLCASSRQTGSSSYNSPLHFGNGTRLTVT.

For the CDR3, the DNA is TGTGCCAGCTCACAGGAGACGGGGGGGCATTATGAGCAGTTCTTC. This translates into CASSQETGGHYEQFF. The rearrangement uses TRBV18 and TRBJ2-1; TRBD2 matches at 8 bases. The ends lost 4 bases at V and 8 bases at J; junction bases unmatched: 10. CDR1 KGHSH and CDR2 LQKENI come from the germline V gene. The CDR3 contains 15 residues.

The genes are TRBV27 and TRBJ2-1, with 11 bases fitting TRBD1. Germline CDR1 and CDR2: MNHEY and SMNVEV (reference sequence). The trim removed 2 bases at V and 6 bases at J, leaving 6 bases unmatched. This CDR3 comprises 16 residues. The CDR3 DNA is TGTGCCAGCAGTTTAACGCTGGGACAGGGGGTCAATGAGCAGTTCTTC. This gives the protein CASSLTLGQGVNEQFF.

This chain uses TRBV3-1 (or the pseudogene TRBV3-2) with TRBJ2-7, with D unclear. The CDR3 has 15 residues. Germline loops: CDR1 LGHDT, CDR2 YNNKEL (reference sequence). Between the trimmed V and J ends, which lost 1 base and 6 bases, there was a span of 16 bases. Written as DNA, the CDR3 is TGTGCCAGCAGCCAAGGACCCCAGGCCCGAGTCGAGCAGTACTTC. Its translation is CASSQGPQARVEQYF.

This clone has a handful of counts. The chain recombines TRBV5-1 with TRBJ1-4; no clear D gene. The CDR3 has 16 amino acids. The V gene lost 0 bases and the J gene lost 7 bases, with 16 bases spanning the gap. Germline assignment: CDR1 SGHRS and CDR2 YFSETQ. The CDR3 coding sequence is TGCGCCAGCAGCTTGGTGTCGGGTACGCGAGGTGAAAAACTGTTTTTT. Protein product: CASSLVSGTRGEKLFF.

The rearrangement links TRBV3-1 (or the pseudogene TRBV3-2) to TRBJ2-3; 8 bases match TRBD2. Germline V lookup: CDR1 LGHDT, CDR2 YNNKEL (reference sequence). V lost 1 base, J lost 0 bases, and 18 bases stayed unmatched. The length of the CDR3 is 21 residues. CDR3 protein: CASSQVFPNQRGFPSTDTQYF. The DNA for the CDR3 is TGTGCCAGCAGCCAAGTGTTCCCAAATCAGCGGGGGTTCCCTAGCACAGATACGCAGTATTTT.